Included here is one T cell receptor beta chain sequence, with context. The data stem from a study of blood T cell repertoires in COVID-19. About the research overall: The study drew acute and convalescent COVID-19 samples from the United States, Italy and Spain.

Per the original data handling: Estimation of nucleated cell counts relied on the amplification of reference gene primers. The table came from immunoSEQ multiplex PCR; TCRdb's copy has only in-frame clones and leaves some out. V and J calls and clone size are copied from that table; D and trimming were computed from the DNA. In the table there are 200,000 to 250,000 clones, about four fifths of which are singletons. From germline, CDR1 is SGDLS and CDR2 YYNGEE. The CDR3 extends over 18 amino acids. Trimming cost V 4 bases and J 6 bases; bases outside gene matches: 19. This clonotype was sampled from a woman aged 18 to 35 with acute or convalescent COVID-19. J is TRBJ2-5 and V is TRBV9, with TRBD2 identical over 9 bases. Sample: peripheral blood. The CDR3 loop is CASSPRGSGLAVAKTQYF. CDR3 nucleotides: TGTGCCAGCAGCCCGCGGGGGTCGGGACTAGCAGTGGCAAAGACCCAGTACTTC.